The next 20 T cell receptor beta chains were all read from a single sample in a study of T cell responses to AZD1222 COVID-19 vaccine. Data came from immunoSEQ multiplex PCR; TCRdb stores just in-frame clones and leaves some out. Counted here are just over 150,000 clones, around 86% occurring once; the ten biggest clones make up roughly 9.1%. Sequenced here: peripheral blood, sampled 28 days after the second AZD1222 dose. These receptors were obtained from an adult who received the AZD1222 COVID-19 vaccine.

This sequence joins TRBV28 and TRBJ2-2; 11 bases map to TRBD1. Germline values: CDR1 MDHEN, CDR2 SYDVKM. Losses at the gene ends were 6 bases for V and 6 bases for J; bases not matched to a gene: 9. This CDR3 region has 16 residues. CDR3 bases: TGTGCCAGCAGGGATGGACAGGGGGCCTGGGCCGGGGAGCTGTTTTTT. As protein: CASRDGQGAWAGELFF.

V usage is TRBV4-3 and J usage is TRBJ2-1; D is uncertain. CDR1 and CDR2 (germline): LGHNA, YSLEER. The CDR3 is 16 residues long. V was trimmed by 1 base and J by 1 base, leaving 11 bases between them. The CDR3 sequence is CASSQALYFSYNEQFF. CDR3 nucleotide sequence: TGCGCCAGCAGCCAAGCCCTATATTTTTCCTACAATGAGCAGTTCTTC.

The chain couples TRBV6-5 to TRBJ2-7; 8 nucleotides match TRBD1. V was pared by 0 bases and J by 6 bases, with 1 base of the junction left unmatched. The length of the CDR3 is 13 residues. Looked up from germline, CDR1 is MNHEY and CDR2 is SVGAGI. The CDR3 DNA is TGTGCCAGCAGTTACTCCAGGGGGCGCGAGCAGTACTTC. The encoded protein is CASSYSRGREQYF.

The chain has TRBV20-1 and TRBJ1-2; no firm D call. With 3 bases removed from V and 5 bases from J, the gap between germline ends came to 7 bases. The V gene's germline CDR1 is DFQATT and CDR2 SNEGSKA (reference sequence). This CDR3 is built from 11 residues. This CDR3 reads CSASRAYGYTF. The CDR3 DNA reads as TGCAGTGCTAGCCGCGCGTATGGCTACACCTTC.

The CDR3 loop reads CASSSTGDSTDTQYF. The DNA for the CDR3 is TGTGCCAGCAGCTCAACAGGAGATAGCACAGATACGCAGTATTTT. V and J are TRBV5-4 and TRBJ2-3; TRBD1 might be the D (5 bases). Germline assignment: CDR1 SGHNT and CDR2 YYREEE (reference sequence). Trimming removed 3 bases at V and 0 bases at J, with 11 bases between. The CDR3 has 15 residues.

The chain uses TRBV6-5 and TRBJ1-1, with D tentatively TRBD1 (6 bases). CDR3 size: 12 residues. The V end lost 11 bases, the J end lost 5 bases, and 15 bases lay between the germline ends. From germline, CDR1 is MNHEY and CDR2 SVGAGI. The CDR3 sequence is CASYREGTEAFF. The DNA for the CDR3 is TGTGCCTCGTACAGGGAGGGTACTGAAGCTTTCTTT.

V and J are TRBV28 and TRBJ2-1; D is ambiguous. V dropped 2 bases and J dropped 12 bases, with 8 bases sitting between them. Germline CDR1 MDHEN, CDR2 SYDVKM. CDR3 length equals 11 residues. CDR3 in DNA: TGTGCCAGCAGTTTAGACAACAGGCAGTTCTTC. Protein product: CASSLDNRQFF.

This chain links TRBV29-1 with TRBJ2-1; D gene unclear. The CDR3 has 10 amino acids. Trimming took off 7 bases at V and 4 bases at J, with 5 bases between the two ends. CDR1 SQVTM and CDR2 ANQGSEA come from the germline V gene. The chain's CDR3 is CSAVYNEQFF. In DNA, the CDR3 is TGCAGCGCGGTTTACAATGAGCAGTTCTTC.

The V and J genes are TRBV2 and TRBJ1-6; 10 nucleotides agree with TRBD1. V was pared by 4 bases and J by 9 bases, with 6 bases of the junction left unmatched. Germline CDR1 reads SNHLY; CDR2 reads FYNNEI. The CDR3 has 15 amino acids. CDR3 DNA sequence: TGTGCCAGCAGTGGGGCCGGGACAGGGGTTTCACCCCTCCACTTT. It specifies CASSGAGTGVSPLHF. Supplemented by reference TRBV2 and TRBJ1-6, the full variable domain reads EPEVTQTPSHQVTQMGQEVILRCVPISNHLYFYWYRQILGQKVEFLVSFYNNEISEKSEIFDDQFSVERPDGSNFTLKIRSTKLEDSAMYFCASSGAGTGVSPLHFGNGTRLTVT.

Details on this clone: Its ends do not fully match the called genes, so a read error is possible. The CDR3 here is CASSLARGSSEQYF. Written as DNA, the CDR3 is TGTGCCAGCAGCTTAGCCAGGGGTTCCTCCGAGCAGTACTTC. The chain carries TRBV11-3 and TRBJ2-7; TRBD1 might be the D (6 bases). The CDR3 is 14 amino acids. Germline loops: CDR1 SGHNT, CDR2 YENEEA. Full variable domain (missing parts from reference TRBV11-3 and TRBJ2-7): EAGVVQSPRYKIIEKKQPVAFWCNPISGHNTLYWYLQNLGQGPELLIRYENEEAVDDSQLPKDRFSAERLKGVDSTLKIQPAELGDSAVYLCASSLARGSSEQYFGPGTRLTVT.

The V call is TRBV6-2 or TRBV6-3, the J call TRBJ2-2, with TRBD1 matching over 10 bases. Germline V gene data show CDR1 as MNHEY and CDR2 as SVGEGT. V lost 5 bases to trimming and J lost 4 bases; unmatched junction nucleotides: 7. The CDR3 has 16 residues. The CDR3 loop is CASSHDRGLGTGELFF. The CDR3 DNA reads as TGTGCCAGCAGTCACGACAGGGGGCTGGGCACCGGGGAGCTGTTTTTT.

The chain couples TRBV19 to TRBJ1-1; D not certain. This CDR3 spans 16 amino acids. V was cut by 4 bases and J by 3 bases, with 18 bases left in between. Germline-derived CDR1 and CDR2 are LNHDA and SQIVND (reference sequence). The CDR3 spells CASSTKAAAAYTEAFF. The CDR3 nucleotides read TGTGCCAGTAGTACCAAAGCGGCGGCCGCATACACTGAAGCTTTCTTT.

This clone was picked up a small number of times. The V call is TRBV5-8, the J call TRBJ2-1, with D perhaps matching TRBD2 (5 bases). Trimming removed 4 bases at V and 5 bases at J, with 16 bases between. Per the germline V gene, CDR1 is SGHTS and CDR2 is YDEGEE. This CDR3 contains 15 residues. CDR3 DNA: TGTGCCAGCAGCGGCGGACCGAGGGCCAACAATGAGCAGTTCTTC. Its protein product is CASSGGPRANNEQFF.

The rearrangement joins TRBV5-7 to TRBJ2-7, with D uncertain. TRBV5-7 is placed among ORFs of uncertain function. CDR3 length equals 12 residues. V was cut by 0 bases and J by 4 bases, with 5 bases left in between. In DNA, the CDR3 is TGTGCCAGCAGCTTGGCCAAGTACGAGCAGTACTTC. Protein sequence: CASSLAKYEQYF.

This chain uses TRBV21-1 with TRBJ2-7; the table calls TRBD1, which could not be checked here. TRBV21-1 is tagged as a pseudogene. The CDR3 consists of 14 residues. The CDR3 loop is CASSKRDSSYEQYF. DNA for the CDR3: TGTGCCAGCAGCAAGAGGGACAGCTCCTACGAGCAGTACTTC.

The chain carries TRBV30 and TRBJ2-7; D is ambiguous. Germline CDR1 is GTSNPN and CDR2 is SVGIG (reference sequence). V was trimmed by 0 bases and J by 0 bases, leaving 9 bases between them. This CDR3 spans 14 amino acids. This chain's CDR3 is CAWSVGASSYEQYF. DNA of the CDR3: TGTGCCTGGAGTGTGGGTGCTAGCTCCTACGAGCAGTACTTC. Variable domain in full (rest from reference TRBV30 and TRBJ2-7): SQTIHQWPATLVQPVGSPLSLECTVEGTSNPNLYWYRQAAGRGLQLLFYSVGIGQISSEVPQNLSASRPQDRQFILSSKKLLLSDSGFYLCAWSVGASSYEQYFGPGTRLTVT.

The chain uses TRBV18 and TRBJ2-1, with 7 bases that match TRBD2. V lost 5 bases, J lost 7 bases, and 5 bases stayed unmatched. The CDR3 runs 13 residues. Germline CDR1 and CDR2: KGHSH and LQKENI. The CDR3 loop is CASSGLVGNEQFF. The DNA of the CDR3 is TGTGCCAGCTCAGGACTAGTCGGAAATGAGCAGTTCTTC.

The DNA of the CDR3 is TGTGCCATCAGTGAGTCAAGACAGGGCCCTTACACAGATACGCAGTATTTT. This codes for CAISESRQGPYTDTQYF. V usage is TRBV10-3 and J usage is TRBJ2-3; TRBD1 agrees at 7 bases. Per germline, CDR1 ENHRY and CDR2 SYGVKD. The trim removed 0 bases at V and 2 bases at J, leaving 8 bases unmatched. The CDR3 is 17 residues long.

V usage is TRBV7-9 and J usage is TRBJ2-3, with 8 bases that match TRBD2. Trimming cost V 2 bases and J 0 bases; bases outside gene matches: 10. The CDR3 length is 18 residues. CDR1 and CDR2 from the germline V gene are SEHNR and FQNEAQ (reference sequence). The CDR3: CASSLRGGRPLSTDTQYF. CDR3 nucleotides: TGTGCCAGCAGCTTAAGGGGCGGGAGGCCCTTAAGCACAGATACGCAGTATTTT. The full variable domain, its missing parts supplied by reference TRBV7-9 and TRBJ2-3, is DTGVSQNPRHKITKRGQNVTFRCDPISEHNRLYWYRQTLGQGPEFLTYFQNEAQLEKSRLLSDRFSAERPKGSFSTLEIQRTEQGDSAMYLCASSLRGGRPLSTDTQYFGPGTRLTVL.

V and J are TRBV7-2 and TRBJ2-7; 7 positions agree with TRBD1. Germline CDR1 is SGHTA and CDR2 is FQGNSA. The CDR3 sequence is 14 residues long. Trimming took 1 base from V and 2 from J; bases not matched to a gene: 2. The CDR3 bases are TGTGCCAGCAGCTTAGTTGGGACAGCCTACGAGCAGTACTTC. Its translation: CASSLVGTAYEQYF. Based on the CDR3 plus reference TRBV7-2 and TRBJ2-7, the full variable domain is GAGVSQSPSNKVTEKGKDVELRCDPISGHTALYWYRQSLGQGLEFLIYFQGNSAPDKSGLPSDRFSAERTGGSVSTLTIQRTQQEDSAVYLCASSLVGTAYEQYFGPGTRLTVT.